This TCR beta chain derives from a study of T cells in localized non-small cell lung cancer. Study-wide findings and caveats: Uninvolved adjacent lung had more T cell clonality than any other tissue, topping tumor. There were a median around 53 of the top 100 tumor clones appearing in adjacent lung. Among blood samples, higher T cell density accompanied longer overall survival. Without multi-region sequencing, intratumor heterogeneity could not be excluded.

Using immunoSEQ multiplex PCR, the repertoire was profiled, and TCRdb retains in-frame clones only, with some absent. The data hold around 30,000 clones, with approximately 94% observed a single time. Germline CDR1 reads SGHDN; CDR2 reads FVKESK. The CDR3 runs 16 residues. Trimming left V 4 bases short and J 0 bases short, with 10 bases between. On this clone itself: Its antigen remains unknown.

Specimen: peripheral blood, collected before any cancer treatment. This receptor was taken from a woman aged 35-75 years with stage I lung adenocarcinoma. The genes are TRBV14 and TRBJ2-6, with a weak D call TRBD1 (7 bases). The CDR3 DNA reads TGTGCCAGCAGCCGACAGGGACTCTCTGGGGCCAACGTCCTGACTTTC. Amino acids: CASSRQGLSGANVLTF.